This section outlines one TCR beta chain sequence together with its context. The clone's antigen remains unknown. No base quality information exists; no much larger clone differs at one position. TCRbeta CDR3 regions were amplified from genomic DNA by means of the immunoSEQ Assay, a bias-controlled multiplex PCR. From the authors' description of their analysis: The number of nucleated cells in each sample was estimated by amplification of reference gene primers within the assay. To quantify the absolute abundance of each unique TCRbeta CDR3 rearrangement, sequence reads were collapsed and filtered. Productive Simpson clonality was computed per sample as the square root of Simpson's diversity index over productive rearrangements. Not all clones reach the TCRdb copy of this immuneACCESS table, which keeps in-frame sequences only. Checked studies attribute under half of the gap to unresolved V genes and leave the rest unexplained. The DNA gave D and trimming, while V, J and clone size come from that table. For this sample there are some 180,000 clones; about 86% appear just once. The ten largest clones capture about 19% of the sample.

The data originate from a study of blood T cell repertoires in COVID-19 (TCRdb year 2020). Turning to the overall study: Samples from collaborators originated in the United States, Italy and Spain and spanned both the acute and convalescent phases of COVID-19. Sample metadata almost always included a de-identified subject ID, COVID-19 status, age in years and sex. The dataset comprised deeply sampled blood TCRbeta repertoires from subjects exposed to, actively infected with, or recovered from COVID-19. Where HLA class I and class II types were available, the types were taken from metadata supplied by the sample provider, not from assay-based typing. The samples were drawn from two sources: the first 160 participants of the ongoing ImmuneRACE study, and 1,200 or so subjects contributed by 6 global collaborators. The prospective study material was composed of cDNA or gDNA derived from T cells, B-cell-depleted T cells, or PBMCs. A freely available public database, intended as a resource for researchers studying the immune response to SARS-CoV-2, is where the repertoires were released.

Samples from volunteer blood donors who had recovered from COVID-19 were contributed by a second Seattle source. Whole blood was collected in K2EDTA tubes by collaborating institutions according to the institutions' own protocols. For TCRbeta analysis, collaborator samples were shipped as frozen whole blood, as isolated PBMCs, or as DNA extracted from either sample type. Broad study findings and their caveats: Clinical and demographic metadata were provided uncurated, with the amount varying by source and participant.

The germline V gene provides CDR1 SGDLS and CDR2 YYNGEE. The CDR3, cysteine through phenylalanine, is 14 amino acids long. Solely the CDR3 DNA is kept, with 42 bases framed from the first base. V drops 1 base and J drops 2 bases, leaving 9 bases in between. Sequencing input: peripheral blood. Rearrangement joined TRBV9 to TRBJ1-1, with the D gene uncertain. This TCR came from a woman aged 70 to 79 who had recovered from COVID-19. The DNA sequence is as follows: TGTGCCAGCAGCGTACAAGCCTTCAACACTGAAGCTTTCTTT. Translated, this gives CASSVQAFNTEAFF.